This T cell receptor beta chain was sequenced during a study of a mutant IDH1 vaccine in newly diagnosed glioma. Study in general: Previous care, which was radiotherapy, temozolomide, or both, most often involved both.

Notes on this clone: Its antigen is not known.

The germline V gene encodes CDR1 MDHEN and CDR2 SYDVKM. The CDR3 covers 13 residues. The V gene lost 6 bases and the J gene lost 0 bases, with 9 bases spanning the gap. Time point meaning: week 5, during vaccination. A single vaccine dose contained 300 ug of mutant IDH1 20-mer peptide, and topical imiquimod was used with it. Each tumor in the donors was a new WHO grade 3 or 4 astrocytoma, IDH1-mutant and ATRX-lost. Whole-study findings and limits: Alterations occurring in top peripheral T cell clonotypes seemed unrelated to pseudoprogression.

Measured with immunoSEQ multiplex PCR; TCRdb has only the in-frame clones, and not every one. The sample yields 32,000 or so clones, 75% to 90% seen once. Sequenced here: peripheral blood mononuclear cells (PBMCs), sampled from a glioma patient whose treatment included an IDH1 peptide vaccine. The chain employs TRBV28 and TRBJ2-7, with unresolved D. The receptor was isolated from a middle-aged woman with glioma. Some clones in this sample may be carry-over from other donors' samples. CDR3 amino acids: CASRLTISYEQYF. In DNA, the CDR3 is TGTGCCAGCAGATTGACAATCTCCTACGAGCAGTACTTC.